This record covers a single TCR beta chain. This record comes from a study of blood T cell repertoires in COVID-19. The data were produced by immunoSEQ multiplex PCR, yet TCRdb's version contains in-frame clones alone and is incomplete. The sample holds over 5,000 clones, under 90% seen once. V gave up 3 bases and J gave up 2 bases, with 7 bases separating them. This CDR3 spans 13 amino acids. Germline V gives CDR1 MNHEY, CDR2 SMNVEV (reference sequence). Input material: peripheral blood. The receptor's source is a man aged 60 to 69 with acute or convalescent COVID-19. The chain recombines TRBV27 with TRBJ1-1; perhaps TRBD1 as D (5 bases). DNA of the CDR3: TGTGCCAGCAGTTTGACAGAAAACACTGAAGCTTTCTTT. Translating it yields CASSLTENTEAFF.